Each of the 10 T cell receptor beta chains below was sequenced from the same sample in a study of CD8 T cells in ankylosing spondylitis. TCRdb processed the 5' RACE reads anew with MiXCR; each CDR3 protein has one entry. The table includes roughly 35,000 distinct CDR3 sequences, 13% detected once. Sequences were obtained from synovial fluid, either unsorted or a sorted T cell fraction (not recorded which). Source of these receptors: a male donor with ankylosing spondylitis.

The chain uses TRBV5-1 and TRBJ1-1; maybe TRBD1 (5 bases). The CDR3 length is 14 residues. Germline CDR1 is SGHRS and CDR2 is YFSETQ. Trimming removed 3 bases at V and 5 bases at J, with 14 bases between. The CDR3 region has the DNA TGCGCCAGCAGCTCGGTGGGGGGAGGGACTGAAGCTTTCTTT. This sequence encodes CASSSVGGGTEAFF.

By sample fraction, this clonotype is medium-sized (0.01 to 0.1%). The chain recombines TRBV2 with TRBJ2-3; D call uncertain. This CDR3 is built from 10 residues. V lost 4 bases to trimming and J lost 7 bases, with 3 bases between them. CDR1 and CDR2 from the germline V gene are SNHLY and FYNNEI. The CDR3 sequence is CASSGNTQYF. The DNA for the CDR3 is TGTGCCAGCAGTGGAAATACGCAGTATTTT.

This clonotype turned up a few times. The chain recombines TRBV12-3 or TRBV12-4 with TRBJ2-3; TRBD1 matches 8 bases. V lost 11 bases, J lost 2 bases, and 21 bases stayed unmatched. This CDR3 has 18 residues. CDR3 loop: CALSPPPRQGQDTDTQYF. CDR3 DNA: TGTGCCCTCAGTCCACCCCCTAGACAGGGACAGGACACAGATACGCAGTATTTT.

This chain joins TRBV12-3 or TRBV12-4 and TRBJ2-2; TRBD2 agrees at 10 bases. V trimming: 5 bases; J trimming: 6 bases; junction bases outside the gene matches: 9. The CDR3 has 16 amino acids. CDR3 residues: CASSPGLALTAGELFF. CDR3 DNA sequence: TGTGCCAGCAGTCCGGGACTAGCGTTGACGGCCGGGGAGCTGTTTTTT.

This clonotype was recorded once. This chain uses TRBV27 with TRBJ2-7; D perhaps matches TRBD1 (6 bases). Germline V CDR1 and CDR2: MNHEY, SMNVEV (reference sequence). V was pared by 5 bases and J by 0 bases, with 17 bases between. This CDR3 region has 16 residues. The CDR3 loop is CASSARQAQSSYEQYF. Written as DNA, the CDR3 is TGTGCCAGCAGTGCGAGACAGGCCCAAAGCTCCTACGAGCAGTACTTC.

The gene calls are TRBV5-4 and TRBJ1-1, with D tentatively TRBD1 (5 bases). Germline values: CDR1 SGHNT, CDR2 YYREEE (reference sequence). The CDR3 has 16 amino acids. V lost 4 bases to trimming and J lost 1 base, with 17 bases between them. As DNA, the CDR3 is TGTGCCAGCAGCGTCAAACCGGGACGGCCGAACACTGAAGCTTTCTTT. It is translated as CASSVKPGRPNTEAFF.

The V call is TRBV20-1, the J call TRBJ2-7; 7 bases are shared with TRBD1. The CDR3 is made up of 15 amino acids. Germline V gene data show CDR1 as DFQATT and CDR2 as SNEGSKA (reference sequence). The trim removed 2 bases at V and 4 bases at J, leaving 11 bases unmatched. The CDR3 DNA is TGCAGTGCTAGAAGCCCCAACAGGGGAGTTTACGAGCAGTACTTC. Its translation is CSARSPNRGVYEQYF.

By sample fraction, this clonotype is large (0.1 to 1%). The chain is built from TRBV12-3 or TRBV12-4 and TRBJ2-3; unclear D gene. Between the trimmed V and J ends, which lost 5 bases and 6 bases, there was a span of 21 bases. The CDR3 is 16 amino acids. The CDR3 is CASSLGSAYSGDTQYF. In DNA, the CDR3 is TGTGCCAGCAGTCTCGGATCGGCCTATTCCGGCGATACGCAGTATTTT.

This clonotype was seen many times. The chain is built from TRBV27 and TRBJ2-7; weak D call: TRBD1 (6 bases). Trimming shortened V by 5 bases and J by 2 bases, and 10 bases separated the two germline ends. In germline, CDR1 is MNHEY, CDR2 SMNVEV (reference sequence). The CDR3 totals 13 residues. CDR3 bases: TGTGCCAGCAGTCTCGGACAGCCCTACGAGCAGTACTTC. Translating it yields CASSLGQPYEQYF.

This clonotype qualifies as medium-sized. The rearrangement joins TRBV5-6 to TRBJ2-3; 10 bases align to TRBD1. Germline CDR1 reads SGHDT; CDR2 reads YYEEEE. Germline trimming cut 0 bases from V and 6 bases from J; bases unmatched to any gene: 7. This CDR3 is built from 16 residues. For the CDR3, the DNA is TGTGCCAGCAGCTTGGCGACAGGGGGCAGGAAGGATACGCAGTATTTT. This encodes CASSLATGGRKDTQYF.